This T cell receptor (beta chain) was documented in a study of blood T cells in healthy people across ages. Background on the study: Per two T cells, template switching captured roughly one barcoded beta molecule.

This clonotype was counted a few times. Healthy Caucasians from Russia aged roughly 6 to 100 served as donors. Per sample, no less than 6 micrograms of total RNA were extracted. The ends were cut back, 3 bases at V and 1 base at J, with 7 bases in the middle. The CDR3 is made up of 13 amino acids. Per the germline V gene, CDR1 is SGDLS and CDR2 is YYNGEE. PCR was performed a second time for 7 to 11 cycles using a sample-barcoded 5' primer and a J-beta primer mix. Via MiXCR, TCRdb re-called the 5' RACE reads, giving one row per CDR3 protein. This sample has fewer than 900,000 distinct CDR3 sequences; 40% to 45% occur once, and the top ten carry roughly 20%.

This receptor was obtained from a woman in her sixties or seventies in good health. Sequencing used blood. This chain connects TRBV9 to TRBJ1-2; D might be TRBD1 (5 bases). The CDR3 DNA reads TGTGCCAGCAGCGGGGGGTTTAACTATGGCTACACCTTC. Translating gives CASSGGFNYGYTF.